This T cell receptor (beta chain) was identified during a study of T-cell memory formation after mild COVID-19 (dated by TCRdb to 2020 to 2023). Broadly, across the study: Most TCR sequence clusters were specific to one of the two donors. Two young, previously healthy adult volunteers, one female and one male, were included in the cohort. In a couple of donors, T-cell clones that expanded and contracted after mild COVID-19 were tracked by sequencing TCRalpha and TCRbeta repertoires over time.

Ficoll-Paque density gradient centrifugation was used to isolate PBMCs. Broad study findings and their caveats: Some responding clones were detected in pre-infection memory, suggesting pre-existing cross-reactive memory T cells joined the SARS-CoV-2 response. From day 15 to 85, contracting clones showed balanced CD4/CD8 phenotypes, whereas a second wave of clones that expanded from day 15 to 37 leaned towards CD4+. Contracting CD4+ clones appeared mostly in the CM and EM memory subsets, whereas CD8+ clones were enriched in EMRA. SARS-CoV-2 specificity was not confirmed for the second-wave clones peaking on day 37. The study included only a couple of mild cases, and larger cohorts that include severe cases with pre-infection samples were judged to be necessary.

About this clonotype: This receptor's antigen is unknown. No base quality values were provided; no much bigger clone lies one nucleotide off.

V loses 2 bases, J loses 2 bases, and the germline ends lie 13 bases apart. From the cysteine up to the phenylalanine, the CDR3 has a length of 15 residues. Only the CDR3 part of the read is kept: 45 bases, read in frame from the first base. CDR1 is given as SGHRS and CDR2 as YFSETQ, both from the germline V gene. TCRdb shows the sequencer as Illumina NovaSeq 6000. cDNA libraries for TCRalpha and TCRbeta were prepared by 5'RACE using constant-segment primers, with sample barcodes and unique molecular identifiers added. Trizol reagent was used to extract RNA from every sample. Libraries were amplified in two PCR steps, with a second sample barcode and Illumina TruSeq adapters added in the second step. Sequencing of libraries was performed on an Illumina NovaSeq with 2 x 150 bp paired-end reads. As for how the authors treated the data: Demultiplexing of reads and collapsing into UMI-guided consensus sequences were performed with migec v1.2.7. Using mixcr v2.1.11, UMI consensuses were aligned to TRA and TRB V and J templates and then assembled into clonotypes. Expanded or contracted clonotypes were those called significant by both edgeR and NoisET, with noise models trained on biological replicates. For edgeR calls, the cutoffs were a false discovery rate-adjusted p below 0.01 and a log2 fold-change threshold of 1. As an exploratory analysis of dynamics, max-normalized trajectories of the 1000 most abundant clonotypes were examined with PCA combined with hierarchical clustering. Each responding clone was given a CD4 or CD8 phenotype based on the CD4+ and CD8+ repertoires, which had been sequenced separately. Using fastp trimming at Q25 and MiXCR clonotype assembly, TCRdb reanalyzed the public sequencing data and kept in-frame beta chains. For every CDR3 protein sequence, its rows merge into one entry that carries the most common genes and DNA. TCRdb's processing, not the authors', yielded these V and J calls. For this sample the table gives some 110,000 distinct CDR3 sequences, of which over 10% were detected only once. The ten largest clones take up 25% to 35% of the sample.

The sequence came from an adult woman who had mild COVID-19 (a few samples of this study predate the infection). The sample titles of this study are shuffled in the database, so cell type and time point are left out; the donor was told from shared clones. The chain employs TRBV5-1 and TRBJ1-1; the D gene cannot be named for sure. What was sequenced was PBMCs or a T cell subset sorted from them (not recorded which). The bases are TGCGCCAGCAGCTTAACGCAGATCTCCAACACTGAAGCTTTCTTT. This translates into CASSLTQISNTEAFF.